This T cell receptor beta chain was captured in a study of T cell repertoires in cytomegalovirus infection. Across the whole study: Public TCR beta signature analysis indicated the presence of both CMV infection and matching HLA type. Findings of the study overall: The ex vivo response showed dominance by HLA-C-restricted CMV-specific TCR beta clonotypes. The cumulative frequency of public TCR beta families identified carriers of CMV plus the relevant HLA.

From the reads, TCRdb called clonotypes with MiXCR, one entry per CDR3 protein. The sample shows approximately 490,000 distinct CDR3 sequences, about 11% of them seen only once. The ends were cut back, 3 bases at V and 3 bases at J, with 5 bases in the middle. Germline V CDR1 and CDR2: SGHAT, FQNNGV. The CDR3 loop spans 12 amino acids. Only a few counts were recorded for this clonotype. The antigen remains undetermined. The sample comprised PBMCs. V is TRBV11-2 and J is TRBJ1-1; D unresolved. This sequence was found in a human donor in good health (CMV status not recorded). Some clones in this sample may be carry-over from other donors' samples. This chain's CDR3 is CASSLIDTEAFF. CDR3 in DNA: TGTGCCAGCAGCTTGATAGACACTGAAGCTTTCTTT.